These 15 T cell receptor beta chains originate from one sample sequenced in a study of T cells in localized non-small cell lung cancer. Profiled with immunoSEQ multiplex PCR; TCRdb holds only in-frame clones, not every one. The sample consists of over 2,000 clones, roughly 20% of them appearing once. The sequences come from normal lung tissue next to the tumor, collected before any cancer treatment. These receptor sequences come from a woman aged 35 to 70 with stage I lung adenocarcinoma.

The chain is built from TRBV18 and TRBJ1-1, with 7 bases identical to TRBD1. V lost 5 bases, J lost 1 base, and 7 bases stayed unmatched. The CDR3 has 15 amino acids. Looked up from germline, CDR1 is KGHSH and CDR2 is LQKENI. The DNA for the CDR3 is TGTGCCAGCTCATCTACAGGGGTCACGAACACTGAAGCTTTCTTT. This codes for CASSSTGVTNTEAFF.

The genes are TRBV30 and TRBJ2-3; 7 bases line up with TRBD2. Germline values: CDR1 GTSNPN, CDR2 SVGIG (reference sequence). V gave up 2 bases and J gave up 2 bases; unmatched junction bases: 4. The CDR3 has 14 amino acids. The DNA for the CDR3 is TGTGCCTGGAGTCCGGGGGGACCCACAGATACGCAGTATTTT. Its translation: CAWSPGGPTDTQYF.

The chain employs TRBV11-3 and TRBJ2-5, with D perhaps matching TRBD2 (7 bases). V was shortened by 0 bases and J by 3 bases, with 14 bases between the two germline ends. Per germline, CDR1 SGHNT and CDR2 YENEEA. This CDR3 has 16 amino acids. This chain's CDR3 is CASSLEGGAIEETQYF. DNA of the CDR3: TGTGCCAGCAGCTTAGAAGGGGGGGCTATTGAAGAGACCCAGTACTTC.

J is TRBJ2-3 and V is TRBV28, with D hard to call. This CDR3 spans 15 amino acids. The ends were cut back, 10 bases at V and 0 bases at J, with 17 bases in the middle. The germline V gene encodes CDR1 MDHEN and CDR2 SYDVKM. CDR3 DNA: TGTGCCACCTCCAACCGGTCGCCTAGCACAGATACGCAGTATTTT. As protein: CATSNRSPSTDTQYF.

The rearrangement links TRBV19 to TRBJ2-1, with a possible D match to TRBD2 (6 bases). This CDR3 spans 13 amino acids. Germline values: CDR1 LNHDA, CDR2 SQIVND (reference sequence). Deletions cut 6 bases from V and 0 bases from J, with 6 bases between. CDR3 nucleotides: TGTGCCAGTAGCGGGAGCTCCTACAATGAGCAGTTCTTC. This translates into CASSGSSYNEQFF.

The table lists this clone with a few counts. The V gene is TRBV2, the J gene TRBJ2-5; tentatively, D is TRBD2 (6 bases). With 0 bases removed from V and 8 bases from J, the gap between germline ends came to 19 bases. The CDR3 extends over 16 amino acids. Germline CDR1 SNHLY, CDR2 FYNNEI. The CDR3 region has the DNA TGTGCCAGCAGTGAAGCGGAGGGTCTGGGAAGGAGCACCCAGTACTTC. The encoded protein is CASSEAEGLGRSTQYF.

CDR3 sequence: CASQIDRPNTEAFF. Written as DNA, the CDR3 is TGTGCCAGCCAAATCGACAGACCCAACACTGAAGCTTTCTTT. The genes are TRBV9 and TRBJ1-1, with a weak D call TRBD1 (5 bases). The CDR3 sequence is 14 residues long. The ends were cut back, 7 bases at V and 2 bases at J, with 15 bases in the middle. Germline V gene data show CDR1 as SGDLS and CDR2 as YYNGEE.

The CDR3 region is CAVGATGEQYF. The CDR3 nucleotides read TGTGCCGTTGGGGCAACAGGCGAGCAGTACTTC. V and J are TRBV6-4 and TRBJ2-7; D might be TRBD1 (5 bases). In germline, CDR1 is MRHNA, CDR2 SNTAGT. Trimming took 11 bases from V and 6 from J, leaving 14 bases between them. This CDR3 contains 11 residues.

The CDR3 DNA sequence: TGCAGCGCCTTGGACAGGGGTCCCTACGAGCAGTACTTC. Protein: CSALDRGPYEQYF. V usage is TRBV29-1 and J usage is TRBJ2-7; TRBD1 matches at 9 bases. Trimming cost V 7 bases and J 2 bases; bases outside gene matches: 6. This CDR3 spans 13 amino acids. Germline V gives CDR1 SQVTM, CDR2 ANQGSEA.

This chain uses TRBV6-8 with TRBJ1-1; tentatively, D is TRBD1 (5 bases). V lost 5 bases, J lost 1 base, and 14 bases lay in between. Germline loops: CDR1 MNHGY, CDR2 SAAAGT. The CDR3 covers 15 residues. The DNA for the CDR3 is TGTGCCAGCAGTCCTCGGGACGGAGGGAACACTGAAGCTTTCTTT. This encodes CASSPRDGGNTEAFF.

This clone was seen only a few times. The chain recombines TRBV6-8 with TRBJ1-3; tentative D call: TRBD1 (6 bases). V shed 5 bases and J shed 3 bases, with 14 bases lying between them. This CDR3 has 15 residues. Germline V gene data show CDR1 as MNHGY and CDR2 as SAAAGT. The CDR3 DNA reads TGTGCCAGCAGTGACGGGAGCAGGGGTGGAAACACCATATATTTT. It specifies CASSDGSRGGNTIYF.

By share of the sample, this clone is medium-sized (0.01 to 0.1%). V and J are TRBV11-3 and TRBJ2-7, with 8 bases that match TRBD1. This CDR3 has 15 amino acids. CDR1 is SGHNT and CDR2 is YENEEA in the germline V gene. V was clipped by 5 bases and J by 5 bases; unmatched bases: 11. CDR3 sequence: CASSRTGQEHDEQYF. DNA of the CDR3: TGTGCCAGCAGCCGGACGGGACAGGAACATGACGAGCAGTACTTC.

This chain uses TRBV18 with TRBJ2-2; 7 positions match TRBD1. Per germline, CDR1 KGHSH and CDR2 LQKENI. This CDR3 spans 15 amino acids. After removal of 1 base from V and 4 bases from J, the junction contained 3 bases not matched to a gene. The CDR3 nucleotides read TGTGCCAGCTCACCACAGGGGGCGGCCACCGGGGAGCTGTTTTTT. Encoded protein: CASSPQGAATGELFF.

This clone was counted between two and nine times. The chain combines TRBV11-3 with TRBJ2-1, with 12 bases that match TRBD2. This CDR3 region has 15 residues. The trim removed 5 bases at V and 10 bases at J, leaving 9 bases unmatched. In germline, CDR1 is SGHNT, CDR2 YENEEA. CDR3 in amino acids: CASSATSGGPWEQFF. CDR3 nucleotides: TGTGCCAGCAGCGCCACTAGCGGGGGGCCATGGGAGCAGTTCTTC.

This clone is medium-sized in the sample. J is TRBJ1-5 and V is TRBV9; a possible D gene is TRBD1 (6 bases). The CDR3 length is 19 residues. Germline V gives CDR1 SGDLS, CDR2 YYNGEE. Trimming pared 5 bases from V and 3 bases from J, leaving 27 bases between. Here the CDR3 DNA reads TGTGCCAGCAGTGAAACCCCGGAGGCAGGGGATTTGTTCAATCAGCCCCAGCATTTT. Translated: CASSETPEAGDLFNQPQHF.